A selection of T cell receptor beta chains follows, all from one sample in a study of T-cell reconstitution after alpha-beta-depleted transplantation in children. TCRdb redid the calling of the PCR reads with MiXCR, one entry per CDR3 protein. The profile covers hundreds of thousands of distinct CDR3 sequences, with more than 15% appearing a single time and just under 45% taken by the ten largest. Source: PBMCs, mostly from graft donor cells, taken 360 days after TCRalphabeta/CD19-depleted stem cell transplant. The receptors shown here come from a male patient aged 2-9 years who had a stem cell transplant for acute lymphoblastic leukemia, so the T cells may come from the graft donor. Both conserved end residues are part of each CDR3. D genes are given only for firm matches. Size values are once, few and many counts, or a class for expanded clones, and some rows have none.

CDR3 protein: CASRSSGYSPYEQYF
CDR3 DNA: TGTGCCAGCAGATCCTCAGGATACAGCCCCTACGAGCAGTACTTC
V gene: TRBV12-3/TRBV12-4
J gene: TRBJ2-7
clone size: .
D gene: .

CDR3 protein: CSARGIRTGVRDTQYF
CDR3 DNA: TGCAGTGCTAGAGGGATACGGACAGGGGTGAGAGATACGCAGTATTTT
V gene: TRBV20-1
J gene: TRBJ2-3
clone size: few
D gene: TRBD1

CDR3 protein: CASSLGDNRNQPQHF
CDR3 DNA: TGCGCCAGCAGCTTAGGGGACAATCGCAATCAGCCCCAGCATTTT
V gene: TRBV5-1
J gene: TRBJ1-5
clone size: .
D gene: .

CDR3 protein: CSVGAGRLSKETQYF
CDR3 DNA: TGCAGCGTTGGGGCGGGGAGACTCTCGAAAGAGACCCAGTACTTC
V gene: TRBV29-1
J gene: TRBJ2-5
clone size: .
D gene: .

CDR3 protein: CASRRLLAGVDEQFF
CDR3 DNA: TGCGCCAGCAGGCGCTTACTAGCGGGGGTTGATGAGCAGTTCTTC
V gene: TRBV4-1
J gene: TRBJ2-1
clone size: .
D gene: TRBD2

CDR3 protein: CASSTAGTGYNEQFF
CDR3 DNA: TGTGCCAGCAGCACTGCCGGGACAGGGTACAATGAGCAGTTCTTC
V gene: TRBV11-3
J gene: TRBJ2-1
clone size: many
D gene: TRBD1

CDR3 protein: CASSQERGGNTDTQYF
CDR3 DNA: TGCGCCAGCAGCCAAGAAAGGGGGGGTAACACAGATACGCAGTATTTT
V gene: TRBV4-3
J gene: TRBJ2-3
clone size: few
D gene: .

CDR3 protein: CASSLDKSSYNEQFF
CDR3 DNA: TGTGCCAGCAGCTTAGACAAAAGCTCCTACAATGAGCAGTTCTTC
V gene: TRBV7-2
J gene: TRBJ2-1
clone size: many
D gene: .

CDR3 protein: CASSLFVPPDTQYF
CDR3 DNA: TGTGCCAGCAGTTTATTTGTCCCCCCAGATACGCAGTATTTT
V gene: TRBV12-3/TRBV12-4
J gene: TRBJ2-3
clone size: few
D gene: .

CDR3 protein: CASSLGLAAWEQYF
CDR3 DNA: TGCGCCAGCAGCTTGGGACTAGCGGCGTGGGAGCAGTACTTC
V gene: TRBV5-1
J gene: TRBJ2-7
clone size: .
D gene: TRBD2

CDR3 protein: CASSLARVRNTGELFF
CDR3 DNA: TGTGCCAGCAGCTTGGCCCGGGTTAGAAACACCGGGGAGCTGTTTTTT
V gene: TRBV5-8
J gene: TRBJ2-2
clone size: .
D gene: .

CDR3 protein: CAISVGLEEINEQFF
CDR3 DNA: TGTGCCATCAGTGTAGGACTAGAGGAAATCAATGAGCAGTTCTTC
V gene: TRBV10-3
J gene: TRBJ2-1
clone size: .
D gene: TRBD2

CDR3 protein: CSARDRGRGDTEAFF
CDR3 DNA: TGCAGTGCTAGAGATCGGGGGCGCGGGGACACTGAAGCTTTCTTT
V gene: TRBV20-1
J gene: TRBJ1-1
clone size: .
D gene: .

CDR3 protein: CSVVAGRNTEAFF
CDR3 DNA: TGCAGCGTTGTGGCAGGGAGGAACACTGAAGCTTTCTTT
V gene: TRBV29-1
J gene: TRBJ1-1
clone size: few
D gene: .

CDR3 protein: CASSRVGFGSGNTIYF
CDR3 DNA: TGTGCCAGCAGCCGGGTGGGCTTCGGCTCTGGAAACACCATATATTTT
V gene: TRBV11-2
J gene: TRBJ1-3
clone size: .
D gene: .

CDR3 protein: CASSLRTTSTDTQYF
CDR3 DNA: TGTGCCAGCAGCCTTCGGACGACTAGCACAGATACGCAGTATTTT
V gene: TRBV9
J gene: TRBJ2-3
clone size: .
D gene: .

CDR3 protein: CAWTGTGVEKLFF
CDR3 DNA: TGTGCCTGGACCGGGACAGGGGTGGAAAAACTGTTTTTT
V gene: TRBV30
J gene: TRBJ1-4
clone size: .
D gene: TRBD1

CDR3 protein: CASSLLVNEQYF
CDR3 DNA: TGTGCCAGCAGCTTACTGGTCAACGAGCAGTACTTC
V gene: TRBV7-9
J gene: TRBJ2-7
clone size: many
D gene: .

CDR3 protein: CASSLASSGVYEQYF
CDR3 DNA: TGTGCCAGCAGCTTAGCGTCTAGCGGGGTCTACGAGCAGTACTTC
V gene: TRBV7-6
J gene: TRBJ2-7
clone size: .
D gene: TRBD2

CDR3 protein: CAIRREGADTDTQYF
CDR3 DNA: TGTGCCATCAGGAGGGAAGGGGCCGACACAGATACGCAGTATTTT
V gene: TRBV10-3
J gene: TRBJ2-3
clone size: few
D gene: .

CDR3 protein: CASSVLETQYF
CDR3 DNA: TGTGCCAGCAGTGTCCTAGAGACCCAGTACTTC
V gene: TRBV2
J gene: TRBJ2-5
clone size: few
D gene: .

CDR3 protein: CASSLSSKANSPLHF
CDR3 DNA: TGTGCCAGCAGTTTATCATCAAAAGCAAATTCACCCCTCCACTTT
V gene: TRBV27
J gene: TRBJ1-6
clone size: .
D gene: .

CDR3 protein: CASSLGSSAFPQFF
CDR3 DNA: TGTGCCAGCAGCTTAGGATCCTCGGCCTTTCCCCAGTTCTTC
V gene: TRBV7-9
J gene: TRBJ2-1
clone size: .
D gene: .

CDR3 protein: CSARRPTYNEQFF
CDR3 DNA: TGCAGTGCTAGAAGACCGACCTACAATGAGCAGTTCTTC
V gene: TRBV20-1
J gene: TRBJ2-1
clone size: few
D gene: .

CDR3 protein: CASSPRWIRSYGYTF
CDR3 DNA: TGTGCCAGCAGCCCCCGGTGGATTCGCAGCTATGGCTACACCTTC
V gene: TRBV12-3/TRBV12-4
J gene: TRBJ1-2
clone size: few
D gene: .

CDR3 protein: CASSQERSTTYEQYF
CDR3 DNA: TGTGCCAGCAGCCAGGAGCGGAGTACCACCTACGAGCAGTACTTC
V gene: TRBV4-2
J gene: TRBJ2-7
clone size: few
D gene: .

CDR3 protein: CASSQLPGATGNTIYF
CDR3 DNA: TGTGCCAGCAGCCAACTCCCAGGGGCTACTGGAAACACCATATATTTT
V gene: TRBV3-1
J gene: TRBJ1-3
clone size: .
D gene: .

CDR3 protein: CASSPTSMTGSSYNEQFF
CDR3 DNA: TGTGCCAGCAGTCCTACCTCAATGACAGGGAGCTCCTACAATGAGCAGTTCTTC
V gene: TRBV25-1
J gene: TRBJ2-1
clone size: many
D gene: TRBD1

CDR3 protein: CASSLSGKGNQPQHF
CDR3 DNA: TGTGCCAGCAGTTTGTCGGGCAAAGGTAATCAGCCCCAGCATTTT
V gene: TRBV12-3/TRBV12-4
J gene: TRBJ1-5
clone size: .
D gene: .

CDR3 protein: CASSRGTGLAYEQYF
CDR3 DNA: TGCGCCAGCAGCCGGGGGACAGGGTTAGCCTACGAGCAGTACTTC
V gene: TRBV4-3
J gene: TRBJ2-7
clone size: .
D gene: TRBD1

CDR3 protein: CASSLTSDTGELFF
CDR3 DNA: TGTGCCAGCAGCTTAACGTCCGACACCGGGGAGCTGTTTTTT
V gene: TRBV7-3
J gene: TRBJ2-2
clone size: .
D gene: .

CDR3 protein: CSASGDRETQYF
CDR3 DNA: TGCAGTGCTAGTGGCGATAGGGAGACCCAGTACTTC
V gene: TRBV20-1
J gene: TRBJ2-5
clone size: few
D gene: .

CDR3 protein: CASSLRQDPLPNSYEQYF
CDR3 DNA: TGCGCCAGCAGCTTGAGACAGGATCCCCTTCCAAACTCCTACGAGCAGTACTTC
V gene: TRBV5-1
J gene: TRBJ2-7
clone size: .
D gene: .

CDR3 protein: CASSLPGQGVRNEQFF
CDR3 DNA: TGTGCCAGCAGCTTACCGGGACAGGGGGTTCGCAATGAGCAGTTCTTC
V gene: TRBV7-9
J gene: TRBJ2-1
clone size: .
D gene: TRBD1

CDR3 protein: CASSPWGGGAPDTQYF
CDR3 DNA: TGTGCCAGCAGTCCCTGGGGCGGGGGGGCCCCAGATACGCAGTATTTT
V gene: TRBV27
J gene: TRBJ2-3
clone size: .
D gene: TRBD2

CDR3 protein: CASSFASTYEQYF
CDR3 DNA: TGTGCCAGCAGCTTCGCCAGTACCTACGAGCAGTACTTC
V gene: TRBV7-2
J gene: TRBJ2-7
clone size: .
D gene: .

CDR3 protein: CASSPAGQGINIQYF
CDR3 DNA: TGTGCCAGCAGCCCCGCGGGACAGGGGATTAACATTCAGTACTTC
V gene: TRBV9
J gene: TRBJ2-4
clone size: few
D gene: TRBD1

CDR3 protein: CASTARSAGGPFTGELFF
CDR3 DNA: TGTGCCAGCACCGCTAGGTCGGCGGGGGGGCCTTTCACCGGGGAGCTGTTTTTT
V gene: TRBV13
J gene: TRBJ2-2
clone size: .
D gene: TRBD2

CDR3 protein: CASSRTGVGYEQYF
CDR3 DNA: TGTGCCAGCAGTCGAACAGGGGTGGGCTACGAGCAGTACTTC
V gene: TRBV12-3/TRBV12-4
J gene: TRBJ2-7
clone size: many
D gene: TRBD1

CDR3 protein: CASSTSGTLGETQYF
CDR3 DNA: TGTGCCAGCAGCACAAGTGGGACCTTGGGGGAGACCCAGTACTTC
V gene: TRBV7-2
J gene: TRBJ2-5
clone size: .
D gene: .

CDR3 protein: CAGATTPHEQYF
CDR3 DNA: TGTGCCGGGGCCACCACCCCGCACGAGCAGTACTTC
V gene: TRBV6-6
J gene: TRBJ2-7
clone size: few
D gene: .

CDR3 protein: CAISEGLAGPYNEQFF
CDR3 DNA: TGTGCCATCAGTGAAGGCCTAGCGGGCCCCTACAATGAGCAGTTCTTC
V gene: TRBV10-3
J gene: TRBJ2-1
clone size: .
D gene: TRBD2

CDR3 protein: CASSQRGENTGELFF
CDR3 DNA: TGTGCCAGCAGCCAACGGGGTGAGAACACCGGGGAGCTGTTTTTT
V gene: TRBV7-9
J gene: TRBJ2-2
clone size: .
D gene: .